The 23 T cell receptor beta chains in this list originate from one sample, sequenced in a study of blood T cell repertoires in COVID-19 (dated by TCRdb to the early 2020s). To prepare the library, the immunoSEQ multiplex PCR assay was applied. TCRdb provides this immuneACCESS table in a form limited to in-frame rearrangements. Some clones are lacking; in checked studies, under half of them reflect an unresolved V gene, and why the rest are absent is not known. The table for this sample lists under 300,000 clones; about 80% of them were counted only once. Together, the top ten hold around 9.6% of the sample. Material for sequencing was peripheral blood. These receptors all come from a woman of 80 years or more with acute or convalescent COVID-19.

The chain links TRBV5-1 to TRBJ2-7, with 7 bases identical to TRBD1. The CDR3 sequence is 12 residues long. The trim removed 3 bases at V and 4 bases at J, leaving 1 base unmatched. CDR1 is SGHRS and CDR2 is YFSETQ in the germline V gene. This CDR3 reads CASSWTGYEQYF. The DNA of the CDR3 is TGCGCCAGCAGCTGGACAGGTTACGAGCAGTACTTC.

The rearrangement joins TRBV18 to TRBJ1-3; D remains ambiguous. The ends were cut back, 1 base at V and 2 bases at J, with 15 bases in the middle. Germline values: CDR1 KGHSH, CDR2 LQKENI. The CDR3 has 17 residues. The CDR3 region is CASSPLQALDTGNTIYF. CDR3 DNA: TGTGCCAGCTCACCACTTCAGGCTCTCGACACTGGAAACACCATATATTTT.

The count of this clone is one. V usage is TRBV7-2 and J usage is TRBJ1-4; 8 positions agree with TRBD1. The CDR3 is made up of 16 amino acids. Per germline, CDR1 SGHTA and CDR2 FQGNSA. J gave up 4 bases and V 5 bases, and 9 bases lay outside the gene matches. CDR3 DNA: TGTGCCAGCAGCACGGGGACAGGATTCGTTAATGAAAAACTGTTTTTT. It codes for CASSTGTGFVNEKLFF.

In this sample, this clone turned up a few times. The rearrangement joins TRBV7-6 to TRBJ2-7, with no clear D. CDR1 is SGHVS, CDR2 FNYEAQ, per germline. The V end was cut by 0 bases, the J end by 6 bases, with 18 bases between. The CDR3 covers 16 residues. The CDR3 DNA sequence: TGTGCCAGCAGCTTAGCGCCAGGCCCCCACGAAGGCGAGCAGTACTTC. It encodes CASSLAPGPHEGEQYF.

The rearrangement joins TRBV28 to TRBJ2-1; 11 nucleotides line up with TRBD1. CDR3 length: 15 residues. V dropped 5 bases and J dropped 6; count of bases not matched to a gene: 6. The germline V gene encodes CDR1 MDHEN and CDR2 SYDVKM. The CDR3 bases are TGTGCCAGCAGTGCCCGGGACAGGGGGTCCAATGAGCAGTTCTTC. This encodes CASSARDRGSNEQFF.

The chain joins TRBV28 to TRBJ1-2, with 7 bases identical to TRBD1. V gave up 5 bases and J gave up 4 bases; unmatched junction bases: 7. The CDR3 sequence is 14 residues long. Germline CDR1 and CDR2: MDHEN and SYDVKM. CDR3 DNA sequence: TGTGCCAGCAGTATACCGGGACAGTCCTATGGCTACACCTTC. Translation gives CASSIPGQSYGYTF.

The rearrangement joins TRBV2 to TRBJ1-4, with 9 bases fitting TRBD1. The CDR3 covers 18 residues. CDR1 and CDR2 from the germline V gene are SNHLY and FYNNEI. J lost 2 bases, V lost 2 bases, and 9 bases had no gene match. The CDR3 nucleotides are TGTGCCAGCAGTGAACCGGTCCCGGGACAGGGCACTAATGAAAAACTGTTTTTT. Protein product: CASSEPVPGQGTNEKLFF.

This chain uses TRBV9 with TRBJ1-2, with a tentative D call TRBD1 (5 bases). The ends were cut back, 4 bases at V and 4 bases at J, with 20 bases in the middle. Germline CDR1 is SGDLS and CDR2 is YYNGEE. The CDR3 is 16 amino acids. The CDR3 DNA reads TGTGCCAGCAGCCCCAGTGCGGAGGGGCGCAGCTATGGCTACACCTTC. This encodes CASSPSAEGRSYGYTF.

This clone came up once. V gene TRBV6-5 combines with J gene TRBJ2-7; 7 nucleotides agree with TRBD1. Germline V gives CDR1 MNHEY, CDR2 SVGAGI. The CDR3 contains 15 residues. Trimming took 2 bases from V and 5 from J; bases not matched to a gene: 9. The CDR3 loop reads CASSYGLGQHDEQYF. Here the CDR3 DNA reads TGTGCCAGCAGTTACGGCTTGGGACAGCATGACGAGCAGTACTTC.

The chain carries TRBV10-1 and TRBJ2-5; D may be TRBD2 (7 bases). Trimming left V 0 bases short and J 5 bases short, with 10 bases between. The CDR3 has 14 residues. Per germline, CDR1 WNHNN and CDR2 SYGVQD (reference sequence). CDR3 sequence (DNA): TGCGCCAGCAGTGAGTCGCGGGGGCGCGAGACCCAGTACTTC. Encoded protein: CASSESRGRETQYF.

V usage is TRBV28 and J usage is TRBJ1-4, with D uncertain. The CDR3 spans 13 residues. Germline-derived CDR1 and CDR2 are MDHEN and SYDVKM. Trimming left V 10 bases short and J 4 bases short, with 13 bases between. The CDR3 reads CATFLAGNEKLFF. In nucleotides, the CDR3 is TGTGCCACCTTTCTTGCCGGTAATGAAAAACTGTTTTTT. Using reference TRBV28 and TRBJ1-4 for the parts outside the CDR3, the full variable domain is DVKVTQSSRYLVKRTGEKVFLECVQDMDHENMFWYRQDPGLGLRLIYFSYDVKMKEKGDIPEGYSVSREKKERFSLILESASTNQTSMYLCATFLAGNEKLFFGSGTQLSVL.

The chain joins TRBV2 to TRBJ1-5; D remains unclear. Looked up from germline, CDR1 is SNHLY and CDR2 is FYNNEI. This CDR3 is 12 amino acids long. V lost 7 bases and J lost 9, with 13 bases in between. CDR3 DNA sequence: TGTGCCAGCACTAGACCACGGGGGCCCCAGCATTTT. It specifies CASTRPRGPQHF.

On this clone itself: In the same sample, other DNA sequences code for this CDR3. The rearrangement joins TRBV7-9 to TRBJ1-3; the match to TRBD1 covers 7 bases. This CDR3 comprises 14 residues. V was clipped by 5 bases and J by 1 base; unmatched bases: 2. Germline CDR1 SEHNR, CDR2 FQNEAQ (reference sequence). The CDR3, as DNA: TGTGCCAGCAGCGAGACAGGGTCTGGAAACACCATATATTTT. Translated: CASSETGSGNTIYF.

This chain uses TRBV10-3 with TRBJ1-1, with D possibly being TRBD1 (5 bases). The CDR3 consists of 14 residues. Trimming took 0 bases from V and 4 from J, leaving 9 bases between them. Looked up from germline, CDR1 is ENHRY and CDR2 is SYGVKD. This CDR3 reads CAISESRGGTEAFF. CDR3 in DNA: TGTGCCATCAGTGAGTCAAGGGGAGGCACTGAAGCTTTCTTT.

This clone appeared a single time. The chain combines TRBV2 with TRBJ1-4; maybe TRBD1 (6 bases). CDR1 and CDR2 (germline): SNHLY, FYNNEI. This CDR3 comprises 15 residues. V was pared by 4 bases and J by 2 bases, with 11 bases between. The CDR3 loop reads CASSGGRGTNEKLFF. Written as DNA, the CDR3 is TGTGCCAGCAGTGGGGGGCGTGGGACTAATGAAAAACTGTTTTTT.

This chain links TRBV5-1 with TRBJ2-2, with D tentatively TRBD1 (6 bases). The V end lost 4 bases, the J end lost 7 bases, and 14 bases lay between the germline ends. Germline assignment: CDR1 SGHRS and CDR2 YFSETQ. The CDR3 consists of 14 residues. The CDR3 nucleotides are TGCGCCAGCAGCCTAACAGGGCCCAGCGGGGAGCTGTTTTTT. Translation: CASSLTGPSGELFF.

The rearrangement uses TRBV7-2 and TRBJ1-5, with TRBD1 identical over 7 bases. The CDR3 sequence is 14 residues long. The V segment lost 5 bases and the J segment 4 bases; nucleotides outside the gene matches: 5. Looked up from germline, CDR1 is SGHTA and CDR2 is FQGNSA. The CDR3 here is CASSGGGGNQPQHF. The CDR3 DNA is TGTGCCAGCAGCGGAGGGGGCGGAAATCAGCCCCAGCATTTT. The whole variable domain, filled in from reference TRBV7-2 and TRBJ1-5, reads GAGVSQSPSNKVTEKGKDVELRCDPISGHTALYWYRQSLGQGLEFLIYFQGNSAPDKSGLPSDRFSAERTGGSVSTLTIQRTQQEDSAVYLCASSGGGGNQPQHFGDGTRLSIL.

The V call is TRBV7-9, the J call TRBJ2-2; D not certain. Trimming pared 3 bases from V and 4 bases from J, leaving 6 bases between. This CDR3 region has 13 residues. The germline CDR1 and CDR2 sequences are SEHNR and FQNEAQ (reference sequence). The CDR3: CASSFDFTGELFF. DNA for the CDR3: TGTGCCAGCAGCTTCGACTTCACCGGGGAGCTGTTTTTT.

This chain links TRBV10-3 with TRBJ1-6, with D perhaps matching TRBD1 (6 bases). Per germline, CDR1 ENHRY and CDR2 SYGVKD. The CDR3 is made up of 14 amino acids. V was pared by 4 bases and J by 8 bases, with 12 bases between. The CDR3 DNA sequence: TGTGCCATCAGTGTCAAGGGGGGGGATTCACCCCTCCACTTT. It specifies CAISVKGGDSPLHF.

V and J are TRBV2 and TRBJ1-4; 8 positions match TRBD1. The trim removed 6 bases at V and 4 bases at J, leaving 4 bases unmatched. CDR1 is SNHLY and CDR2 is FYNNEI in the germline V gene. This CDR3 region has 14 residues. CDR3: CASSDRGLNEKLFF. The CDR3 DNA reads as TGTGCCAGCAGCGACAGGGGCCTTAATGAAAAACTGTTTTTT.

This clone was counted only a few times. The chain has TRBV7-9 and TRBJ1-5; 8 bases match TRBD1. The CDR3 contains 16 residues. Germline V CDR1 and CDR2: SEHNR, FQNEAQ (reference sequence). V trimming: 5 bases; J trimming: 1 base; junction bases outside the gene matches: 7. This CDR3 is CASSTDRGRSNQPQHF. The CDR3 coding sequence is TGTGCCAGCAGCACTGACAGGGGAAGAAGCAATCAGCCCCAGCATTTT.

The V call is TRBV2, the J call TRBJ2-7, with 9 bases lining up with TRBD1. J was trimmed by 3 bases and V by 6 bases; bases with no gene match: 6. The CDR3 length is 14 residues. Germline CDR1 is SNHLY and CDR2 is FYNNEI. Written as DNA, the CDR3 is TGTGCCAGCAGATCCGGGACAGGGCGCTACGAGCAGTACTTC. The encoded protein is CASRSGTGRYEQYF. Supplemented by reference TRBV2 and TRBJ2-7, the full variable domain reads EPEVTQTPSHQVTQMGQEVILRCVPISNHLYFYWYRQILGQKVEFLVSFYNNEISEKSEIFDDQFSVERPDGSNFTLKIRSTKLEDSAMYFCASRSGTGRYEQYFGPGTRLTVT.

This clone was recorded once. The chain carries TRBV5-1 and TRBJ2-4; weak D call: TRBD2 (6 bases). V gave up 4 bases and J gave up 9 bases, with 20 bases separating them. This CDR3 has 15 residues. Germline assignment: CDR1 SGHRS and CDR2 YFSETQ. The CDR3 nucleotides are TGCGCCAGCAGCCCCAGACCTGGGGGAGGTTTCATTCAGTACTTC. This translates into CASSPRPGGGFIQYF.